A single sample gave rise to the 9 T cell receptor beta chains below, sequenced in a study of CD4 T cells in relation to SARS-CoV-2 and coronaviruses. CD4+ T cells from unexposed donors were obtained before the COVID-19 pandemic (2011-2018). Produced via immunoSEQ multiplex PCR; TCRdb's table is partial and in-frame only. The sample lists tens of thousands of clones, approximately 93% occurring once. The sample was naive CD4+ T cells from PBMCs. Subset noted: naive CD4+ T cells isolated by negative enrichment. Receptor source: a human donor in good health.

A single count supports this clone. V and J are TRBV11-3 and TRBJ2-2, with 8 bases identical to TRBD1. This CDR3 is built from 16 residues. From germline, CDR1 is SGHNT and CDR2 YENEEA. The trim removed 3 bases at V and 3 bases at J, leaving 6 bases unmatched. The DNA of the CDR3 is TGTGCCAGCAGCTTTGACAGGGGATGGTACACCGGGGAGCTGTTTTTT. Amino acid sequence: CASSFDRGWYTGELFF. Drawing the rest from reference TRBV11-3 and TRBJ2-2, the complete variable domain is EAGVVQSPRYKIIEKKQPVAFWCNPISGHNTLYWYLQNLGQGPELLIRYENEEAVDDSQLPKDRFSAERLKGVDSTLKIQPAELGDSAVYLCASSFDRGWYTGELFFGEGSRLTVL.

The CDR3 loop reads CASSPTRRTGGGETQYF. As DNA, the CDR3 is TGCGCCAGCAGTCCCACCCGAAGGACAGGCGGGGGAGAGACCCAGTACTTC. This sequence joins TRBV5-1 and TRBJ2-5; D possibly matches TRBD1 or TRBD2 (7 bases each). Germline CDR1 SGHRS, CDR2 YFSETQ. The CDR3 length is 17 residues. V was clipped by 5 bases and J by 4 bases, with 24 bases between them.

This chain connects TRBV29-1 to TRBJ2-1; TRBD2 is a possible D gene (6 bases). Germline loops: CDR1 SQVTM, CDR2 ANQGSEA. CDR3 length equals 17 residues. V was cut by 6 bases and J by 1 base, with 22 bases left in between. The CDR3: CSVSPGLTWLSYNEQFF. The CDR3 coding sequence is TGCAGCGTATCCCCGGGACTCACCTGGTTGTCCTACAATGAGCAGTTCTTC.

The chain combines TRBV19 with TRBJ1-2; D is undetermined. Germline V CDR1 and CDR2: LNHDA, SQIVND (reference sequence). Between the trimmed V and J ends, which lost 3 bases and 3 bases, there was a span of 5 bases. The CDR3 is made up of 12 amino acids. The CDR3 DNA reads TGTGCCAGTAGTATGGAGGACTATGGCTACACCTTC. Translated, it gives CASSMEDYGYTF.

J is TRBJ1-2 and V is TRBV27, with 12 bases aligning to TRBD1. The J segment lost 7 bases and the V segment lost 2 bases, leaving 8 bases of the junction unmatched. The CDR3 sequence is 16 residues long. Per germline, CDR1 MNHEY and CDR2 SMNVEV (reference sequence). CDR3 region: CASSLRDRGRSGGYTF. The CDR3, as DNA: TGTGCCAGCAGTTTACGGGACAGGGGGCGCTCAGGTGGCTACACCTTC.

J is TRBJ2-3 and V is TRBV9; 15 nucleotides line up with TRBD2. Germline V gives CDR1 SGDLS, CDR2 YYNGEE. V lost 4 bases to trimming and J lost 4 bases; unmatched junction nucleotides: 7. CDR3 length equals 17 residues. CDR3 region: CASSPGLAGGRSDTQYF. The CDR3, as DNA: TGTGCCAGCAGCCCCGGACTAGCGGGGGGGAGGTCAGATACGCAGTATTTT.

CDR3 sequence (DNA): TGTGCCAGCAGCCTCGGGACAGACTCCTTCCATGAAGAGCAGTACTTC. Protein sequence: CASSLGTDSFHEEQYF. The rearrangement joins TRBV7-9 to TRBJ2-7; 7 bases match TRBD1. The germline gives CDR1 SEHNR, CDR2 FQNEAQ (reference sequence). With 5 bases clipped from V and 7 bases from J, the junction kept 17 bases outside the gene matches. CDR3 size: 16 residues.

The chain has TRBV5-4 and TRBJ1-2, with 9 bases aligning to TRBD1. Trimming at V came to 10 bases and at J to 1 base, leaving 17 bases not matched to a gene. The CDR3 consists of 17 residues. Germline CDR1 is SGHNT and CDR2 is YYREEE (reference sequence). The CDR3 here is CAGATGTGRNFNYGYTF. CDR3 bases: TGTGCCGGCGCCACCGGGACAGGGCGAAATTTTAACTATGGCTACACCTTC.

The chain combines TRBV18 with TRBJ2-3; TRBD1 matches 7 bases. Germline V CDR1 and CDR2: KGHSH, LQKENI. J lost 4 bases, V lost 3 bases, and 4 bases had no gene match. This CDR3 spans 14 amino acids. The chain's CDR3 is CASSPNRGADTQYF. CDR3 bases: TGTGCCAGCTCACCGAACAGGGGCGCAGATACGCAGTATTTT.